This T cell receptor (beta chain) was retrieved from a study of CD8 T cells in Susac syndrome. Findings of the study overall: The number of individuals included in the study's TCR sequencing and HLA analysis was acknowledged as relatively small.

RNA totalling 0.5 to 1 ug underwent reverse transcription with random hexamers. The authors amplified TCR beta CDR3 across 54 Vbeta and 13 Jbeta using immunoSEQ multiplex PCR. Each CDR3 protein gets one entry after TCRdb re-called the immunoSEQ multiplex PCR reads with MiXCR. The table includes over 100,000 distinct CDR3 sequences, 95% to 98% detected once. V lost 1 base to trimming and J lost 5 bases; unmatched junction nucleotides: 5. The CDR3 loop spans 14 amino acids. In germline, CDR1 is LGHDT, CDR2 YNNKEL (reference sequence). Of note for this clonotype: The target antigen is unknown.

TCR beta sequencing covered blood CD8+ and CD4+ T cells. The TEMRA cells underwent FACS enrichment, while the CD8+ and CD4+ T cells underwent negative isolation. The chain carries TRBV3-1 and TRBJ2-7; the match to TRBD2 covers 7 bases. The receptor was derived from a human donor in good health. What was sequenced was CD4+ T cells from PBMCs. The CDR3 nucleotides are TGTGCCAGCAGCCAAGGGGCCCGGGGGGACGAGCAGTACTTC. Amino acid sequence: CASSQGARGDEQYF.